This T cell receptor (beta chain) was captured by sequencing in a study of OX40 agonist ivuxolimab in advanced cancers. At the level of the study: Recorded diagnoses for dose-escalation patients were hepatocellular carcinoma, melanoma, renal cell or head and neck cancer. Study results and limitations: At 0.1 to 3.0 mg/kg, CD4+ and CD8+ blood T cells expanded clonally by week 6.

Germline CDR1 and CDR2: GTSNPN and SVGIG (reference sequence). V lost 4 bases and J lost 4, with 22 bases in between. The CDR3 covers 16 residues. Profiled with immunoSEQ multiplex PCR; TCRdb holds only in-frame clones, not every one. The repertoire holds 53,000 or so clones, with 60% to 80% as singletons. Remarks on this clone: The target antigen is unknown.

This chain uses TRBV30 with TRBJ1-1; a weak D match, TRBD1 (5 bases). Sequencing used CD4+ or CD8+ T cells sorted from blood, obtained in a trial of the OX40 agonist ivuxolimab. This receptor was taken from an adult with an advanced solid tumor such as melanoma, head and neck, liver or kidney cancer. CDR3 amino acids: CAWIYPTGVRRTEAFF. In DNA form, the CDR3 reads TGTGCCTGGATTTACCCCACGGGGGTTCGGCGCACTGAAGCTTTCTTT.